The 31 T cell receptor beta chains presented below share a single source sample, sequenced in a study of CD8+CD57+ T cells in acquired aplastic anemia. Patients picked for sequencing had shown CD8+CD57+ cell expansion detected by flow cytometry. CDR3 and TCR beta VDJ profiling relied on a genomic DNA template. TCRdb independently ran MiXCR on the reads; one entry per CDR3 protein. This sample has 150,000 to 180,000 distinct CDR3 sequences, with about 48% found just once. The sample consisted of sorted CD4+, CD8+, or CD8+CD57+ T cells (not recorded which) from PBMCs. Receptors originate from a human donor with aplastic anemia.

The J gene is TRBJ2-7, the V gene TRBV2, with D unresolved. This CDR3 has 13 residues. The V end was cut by 8 bases, the J end by 0 bases, with 11 bases between. Germline CDR1 is SNHLY and CDR2 is FYNNEI. CDR3 sequence: CASLRTASYEQYF. Here the CDR3 DNA reads TGTGCCAGCCTCCGCACGGCCTCCTACGAGCAGTACTTC.

This clonotype has ten or more counts. This chain connects TRBV5-1 to TRBJ2-5; TRBD2 matches at 9 bases. Unmatched junction bases numbered 7, after V lost 0 bases and J lost 7 bases. The CDR3 spans 15 residues. CDR1 and CDR2 (germline): SGHRS, YFSETQ. CDR3 nucleotide sequence: TGCGCCAGCAGCTTGGTGGTAGCGGGAGAGGGGACCCAGTACTTC. Amino acids: CASSLVVAGEGTQYF.

This clonotype came up many times. The chain is built from TRBV5-6 and TRBJ1-1; D gene uncertain. The V gene's germline CDR1 is SGHDT and CDR2 YYEEEE. V shed 1 base and J shed 7 bases, with 8 bases lying between them. The length of the CDR3 is 12 residues. The CDR3 region is CASSLYTLEAFF. The CDR3 DNA follows: TGTGCCAGCAGCTTGTATACACTTGAAGCTTTCTTT.

This clonotype was detected many times. The chain employs TRBV6-5 and TRBJ2-3; either TRBD1 or TRBD2 may fit D (5 bases each). This CDR3 spans 14 amino acids. CDR1 MNHEY and CDR2 SVGAGI come from the germline V gene. The V end was cut by 6 bases, the J end by 4 bases, with 14 bases between. CDR3 amino acids: CASSSPREPDTQYF. Here the CDR3 DNA reads TGTGCCAGCAGCAGCCCCAGGGAGCCAGATACGCAGTATTTT.

The gene calls are TRBV20-1 and TRBJ2-7, with TRBD2 matching 10 bases. The length of the CDR3 is 13 residues. The junction had 9 bases not matched to a gene; V was cut back by 6 bases and J by 7 bases. Germline V gene data show CDR1 as DFQATT and CDR2 as SNEGSKA (reference sequence). The CDR3 DNA reads as TGCAGTGCAGGTGGACTAGCGGTGGGGGAGCAGTACTTC. Residues: CSAGGLAVGEQYF.

This clonotype occurred a few times. The J gene is TRBJ2-7, the V gene TRBV20-1, with TRBD2 matching 7 bases. Per germline, CDR1 DFQATT and CDR2 SNEGSKA (reference sequence). Trimming cost V 3 bases and J 0 bases; bases outside gene matches: 14. The CDR3 length is 17 residues. The CDR3 coding sequence is TGCAGTGCTAGCGTAGCGGGCTCAGGGATAGGCTCCTACGAGCAGTACTTC. This translates into CSASVAGSGIGSYEQYF.

This clonotype has more than one count but fewer than ten. The chain combines TRBV10-3 with TRBJ1-1; D is unresolved. The CDR3 has 13 amino acids. The V gene's germline CDR1 is ENHRY and CDR2 SYGVKD. Trimming cost V 3 bases and J 5 bases, with 10 bases left between them. CDR3 loop: CAISESLLTEAFF. The DNA for the CDR3 is TGTGCCATCAGTGAATCCCTACTAACTGAAGCTTTCTTT.

This chain joins TRBV19 and TRBJ2-1, with TRBD2 identical over 8 bases. This CDR3 has 15 amino acids. Germline V gene lookup returns CDR1 LNHDA and CDR2 SQIVND (reference sequence). V shed 7 bases and J 3 bases; nucleotides not matched to a gene: 8. The DNA of the CDR3 is TGTGCCAGTACCCCAAGGGGACTAGTCTACAATGAGCAGTTCTTC. Translating it yields CASTPRGLVYNEQFF.

V is TRBV20-1 and J is TRBJ1-2, with 8 nucleotides matching TRBD1. V lost 0 bases, J lost 3 bases, and 0 bases stayed unmatched. Germline V gives CDR1 DFQATT, CDR2 SNEGSKA (reference sequence). The CDR3 spans 13 residues. Here the CDR3 DNA reads TGCAGTGCTAGAGAGACAGGGGACTATGGCTACACCTTC. Translating it yields CSARETGDYGYTF.

The chain has TRBV15 and TRBJ2-2; TRBD1 agrees at 7 bases. The CDR3 covers 17 residues. Germline trimming cut 4 bases from V and 1 base from J; bases unmatched to any gene: 9. The germline CDR1 and CDR2 sequences are LNHNV and YYDKDF (reference sequence). The CDR3 DNA reads as TGTGCCACCAGCACCTCCTTTCGGACAGGGAACACCGGGGAGCTGTTTTTT. Its translation is CATSTSFRTGNTGELFF.

The chain combines TRBV7-9 with TRBJ1-3; D ambiguous. The V end was cut by 5 bases, the J end by 8 bases, with 7 bases between. This CDR3 is built from 11 residues. Germline loops: CDR1 SEHNR, CDR2 FQNEAQ (reference sequence). The DNA for the CDR3 is TGTGCCAGCAGCCCGCGGGACACCATATATTTT. Protein sequence: CASSPRDTIYF. The full variable domain, its missing parts supplied by reference TRBV7-9 and TRBJ1-3, is DTGVSQNPRHKITKRGQNVTFRCDPISEHNRLYWYRQTLGQGPEFLTYFQNEAQLEKSRLLSDRFSAERPKGSFSTLEIQRTEQGDSAMYLCASSPRDTIYFGEGSWLTVV.

The gene calls are TRBV5-1 and TRBJ2-5, with 8 bases matching TRBD1. Trimming took 5 bases from V and 4 from J; bases not matched to a gene: 7. From germline, CDR1 is SGHRS and CDR2 YFSETQ. The CDR3 sequence is 14 residues long. The CDR3 here is CASRATGDLETQYF. As DNA, the CDR3 is TGCGCCAGCAGGGCGACAGGGGATCTAGAGACCCAGTACTTC.

The V gene is TRBV5-1, the J gene TRBJ2-1; 9 nucleotides agree with TRBD2. V lost 2 bases to trimming and J lost 7 bases; unmatched junction nucleotides: 7. CDR3 length: 15 residues. Germline CDR1 and CDR2: SGHRS and YFSETQ. The CDR3, as DNA: TGCGCCAGCAGCTTCGGCCTAGCGGGAACTAATGAGCAGTTCTTC. Its protein is CASSFGLAGTNEQFF.

Many counts were recorded for this clonotype. The chain recombines TRBV11-2 with TRBJ1-1; D is unresolved. The CDR3 has 11 amino acids. Germline values: CDR1 SGHAT, CDR2 FQNNGV. The V and J ends lost 6 bases and 4 bases respectively, with 6 bases between them. In DNA form, the CDR3 reads TGTGCCAGCAGTCCGTTCACTGAAGCTTTCTTT. Its protein product is CASSPFTEAFF.

This clonotype was picked up many times. The genes are TRBV7-9 and TRBJ2-1; D is possibly TRBD1 (5 bases). V was cut by 4 bases and J by 5 bases, with 24 bases left in between. The CDR3 contains 18 residues. Germline V gene lookup returns CDR1 SEHNR and CDR2 FQNEAQ (reference sequence). The CDR3 is CASSSRALRAPTNNEQFF. CDR3 DNA: TGTGCCAGCAGCTCTAGGGCCCTCAGGGCGCCAACAAACAATGAGCAGTTCTTC. The full variable domain, with the rest looked up from reference TRBV7-9 and TRBJ2-1, is DTGVSQNPRHKITKRGQNVTFRCDPISEHNRLYWYRQTLGQGPEFLTYFQNEAQLEKSRLLSDRFSAERPKGSFSTLEIQRTEQGDSAMYLCASSSRALRAPTNNEQFFGPGTRLTVL.

This clonotype was seen a handful of times. This chain links TRBV14 with TRBJ1-2, with D maybe TRBD1 (5 bases). Germline-derived CDR1 and CDR2 are SGHDN and FVKESK. V dropped 1 base and J dropped 5 bases, with 11 bases sitting between them. The CDR3 runs 14 residues. The chain's CDR3 is CASSQVQGAYGYTF. The DNA for the CDR3 is TGTGCCAGCAGCCAAGTTCAAGGGGCATATGGCTACACCTTC.

In its sample, this clonotype was seen many times. The chain has TRBV7-8 and TRBJ1-6; D not certain. This CDR3 has 17 residues. The germline gives CDR1 SGHVS, CDR2 FQNEAQ. Deletions cut 5 bases from V and 0 bases from J, with 14 bases between. The CDR3 loop reads CASSPNPRSSYNSPLHF. The CDR3 coding sequence is TGTGCCAGCAGCCCCAACCCCCGGAGCTCCTATAATTCACCCCTCCACTTT.

This clonotype was seen repeatedly, ten times or more. J is TRBJ2-1 and V is TRBV6-4; D is undetermined. Per the germline V gene, CDR1 is MRHNA and CDR2 is SNTAGT. Trimming took off 4 bases at V and 5 bases at J, with 9 bases between the two ends. The CDR3 is 13 residues long. In DNA, the CDR3 is TGTGCCAGCAGTGGGACGGATAACAATGAGCAGTTCTTC. This translates into CASSGTDNNEQFF.

This clonotype has only one observation. The chain couples TRBV7-6 to TRBJ2-3; D is perhaps TRBD1 (5 bases). The CDR3 length is 19 residues. Germline CDR1 SGHVS, CDR2 FNYEAQ. V was pared by 0 bases and J by 2 bases, with 21 bases between. This chain's CDR3 is CASSLAIVRQKGITDTQYF. The CDR3 DNA follows: TGTGCCAGCAGCTTAGCAATAGTAAGACAGAAGGGGATCACAGATACGCAGTATTTT.

The chain couples TRBV2 to TRBJ1-5; D might be TRBD1 (6 bases). V was trimmed by 6 bases and J by 1 base, leaving 10 bases between them. Germline values: CDR1 SNHLY, CDR2 FYNNEI. The CDR3 runs to 14 residues. CDR3 nucleotides: TGTGCCAGCAGCCGGGACATGAGCAATCAGCCCCAGCATTTT. Its translation is CASSRDMSNQPQHF.

The chain joins TRBV2 to TRBJ1-5; weak D call: TRBD1 (6 bases). Trimming left V 4 bases short and J 11 bases short, with 15 bases between. This CDR3 has 13 residues. Germline V gene lookup returns CDR1 SNHLY and CDR2 FYNNEI. CDR3 DNA: TGTGCCAGCAGTGTTGGGGGGACACGGACCCAGCATTTT. Translating gives CASSVGGTRTQHF. The full variable domain, with the rest looked up from reference TRBV2 and TRBJ1-5, is EPEVTQTPSHQVTQMGQEVILRCVPISNHLYFYWYRQILGQKVEFLVSFYNNEISEKSEIFDDQFSVERPDGSNFTLKIRSTKLEDSAMYFCASSVGGTRTQHFGDGTRLSIL.

V and J are TRBV19 and TRBJ2-1; D is uncertain. Germline lookup yields CDR1 LNHDA and CDR2 SQIVND (reference sequence). The length of the CDR3 is 14 residues. V was pared by 2 bases and J by 8 bases, with 13 bases between. The CDR3 here is CASSITYTQYEQFF. In DNA form, the CDR3 reads TGTGCCAGTAGTATAACCTACACCCAATATGAGCAGTTCTTC.

As for this clonotype: A read error may explain this, as a much larger clone is one base away. The rearrangement joins TRBV6-5 to TRBJ1-2; 7 nucleotides match TRBD1. The V gene's germline CDR1 is MNHEY and CDR2 SVGAGI. V lost 6 bases and J lost 6; bases outside the gene matches: 10. The CDR3 loop spans 14 amino acids. The CDR3 here is CASRYLPDRDGYTF. The CDR3 coding sequence is TGTGCCAGCAGGTACCTACCCGACAGGGATGGCTACACCTTC.

A remark on this clonotype: A read error is possible here, since a much larger clone lies one base away. The rearrangement joins TRBV10-2 to TRBJ2-4; D is ambiguous. The CDR3 runs 11 residues. Germline lookup yields CDR1 WSHSY and CDR2 SAAADI. The CDR3 DNA sequence: TGCGCCAGCAGGGGCAAAAACCTTCAGTACTTC. Translated: CASRGKNLQYF.

V usage is TRBV15 and J usage is TRBJ1-2, with 8 bases lining up with TRBD1. Germline CDR1 LNHNV, CDR2 YYDKDF (reference sequence). V shed 7 bases, J shed 6 bases, and the junction held 4 bases outside the gene matches. The CDR3 length is 12 residues. The CDR3 DNA follows: TGTGCCACCAAAGGACAGGGAGATGGCTACACCTTC. Amino acids: CATKGQGDGYTF.

The chain carries TRBV7-2 and TRBJ2-2; D tentatively reads TRBD1 or TRBD2 (6 bases each). V shed 6 bases and J shed 8 bases, with 13 bases lying between them. CDR1 SGHTA and CDR2 FQGNSA come from the germline V gene. The length of the CDR3 is 13 residues. For the CDR3, the DNA is TGTGCCAGCAGTTGGGGGCTAGCGGGGGAGCTGTTTTTT. It translates to CASSWGLAGELFF.

The J gene is TRBJ1-2, the V gene TRBV10-3, with 8 nucleotides matching TRBD1. The CDR3 is 14 residues long. Per the germline V gene, CDR1 is ENHRY and CDR2 is SYGVKD. V lost 7 bases, J lost 7 bases, and 11 bases stayed unmatched. CDR3 coding DNA: TGTGCCATCACCTTAGGACAGGGTCTGAGTGGCTACACCTTC. This gives the protein CAITLGQGLSGYTF.

In its sample, this clonotype was seen many times. This chain links TRBV12-3 or TRBV12-4 with TRBJ2-1; 7 positions agree with TRBD2. The CDR3 is made up of 14 amino acids. V was pared by 6 bases and J by 7 bases, with 9 bases of the junction left unmatched. The CDR3 spells CASRGDYRGNEQFF. The CDR3 coding sequence is TGTGCCAGCAGGGGGGACTATAGGGGTAATGAGCAGTTCTTC.

This clonotype has a count of ten or more. The J gene is TRBJ2-5, the V gene TRBV10-2; 14 bases map to TRBD2. J was trimmed by 2 bases and V by 5 bases; bases with no gene match: 10. The CDR3 runs 18 residues. Germline V gives CDR1 WSHSY, CDR2 SAAADI. The CDR3 protein is CASSSGTSGGTPQETQYF. CDR3 nucleotide sequence: TGCGCCAGCAGTTCCGGGACTAGCGGGGGAACACCACAAGAGACCCAGTACTTC.

The chain combines TRBV24-1 with TRBJ2-3; 8 bases align to TRBD1. CDR1 is KGHDR, CDR2 SFDVKD, per germline. The CDR3 length is 16 residues. With V trimmed by 1 base and J by 4 bases, 6 bases remained unmatched. CDR3 sequence reads: CATSDLQGEVADTQYF. DNA of the CDR3: TGTGCCACCAGTGATTTACAGGGGGAGGTAGCAGATACGCAGTATTTT.

Ten or more counts support this clonotype. The chain combines TRBV5-1 with TRBJ2-7, with TRBD1 matching 7 bases. The CDR3 consists of 18 residues. With V trimmed by 0 bases and J by 4 bases, 16 bases remained unmatched. Germline CDR1 is SGHRS and CDR2 is YFSETQ. The CDR3 DNA is TGCGCCAGCAGCTTGGTCGGCAGGGGACAGAAGTTGGGGTACGAGCAGTACTTC. Protein product: CASSLVGRGQKLGYEQYF.